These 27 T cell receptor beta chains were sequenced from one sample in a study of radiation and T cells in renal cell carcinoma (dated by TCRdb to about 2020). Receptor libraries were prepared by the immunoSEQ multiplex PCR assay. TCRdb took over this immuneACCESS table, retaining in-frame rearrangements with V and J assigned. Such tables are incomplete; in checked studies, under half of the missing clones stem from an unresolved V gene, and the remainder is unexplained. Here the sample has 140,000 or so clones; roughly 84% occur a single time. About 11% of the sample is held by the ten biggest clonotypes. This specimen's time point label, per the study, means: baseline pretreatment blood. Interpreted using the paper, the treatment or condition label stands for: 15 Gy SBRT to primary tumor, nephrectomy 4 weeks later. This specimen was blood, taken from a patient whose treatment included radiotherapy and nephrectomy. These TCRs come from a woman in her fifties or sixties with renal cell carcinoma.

The CDR3 region is CASSWGRRGRSDTEAFF. Written as DNA, the CDR3 is TGTGCCAGCAGCTGGGGCCGGCGGGGTAGGTCGGACACTGAAGCTTTCTTT. The rearrangement uses TRBV5-6 and TRBJ1-1; possible D gene TRBD1, 5 bases. This CDR3 spans 17 amino acids. V was shortened by 3 bases and J by 3 bases, with 21 bases between the two germline ends. Germline CDR1 and CDR2: SGHDT and YYEEEE.

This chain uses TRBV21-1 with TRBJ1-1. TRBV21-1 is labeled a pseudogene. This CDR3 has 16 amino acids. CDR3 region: CASSKVRGPGNTEAFF. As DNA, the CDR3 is TGTGCCAGCAGCAAAGTTCGAGGACCGGGGAACACTGAAGCTTTCTTT.

Here the CDR3 reads CASSVSGLGGTLHF. The CDR3 DNA follows: TGTGCCAGCAGCGTATCCGGACTAGGTGGAACCCTCCACTTT. V and J are TRBV9 and TRBJ1-6; D not resolved. Germline CDR1 is SGDLS and CDR2 is YYNGEE. V was trimmed by 1 base and J by 14 bases, leaving 16 bases between them. The CDR3 spans 14 residues.

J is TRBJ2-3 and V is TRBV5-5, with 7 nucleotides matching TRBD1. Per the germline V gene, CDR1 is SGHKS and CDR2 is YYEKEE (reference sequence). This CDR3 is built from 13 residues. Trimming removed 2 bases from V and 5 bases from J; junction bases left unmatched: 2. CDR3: CASSLQGRDTQYF. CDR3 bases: TGTGCCAGCAGCTTACAGGGGAGAGATACGCAGTATTTT.

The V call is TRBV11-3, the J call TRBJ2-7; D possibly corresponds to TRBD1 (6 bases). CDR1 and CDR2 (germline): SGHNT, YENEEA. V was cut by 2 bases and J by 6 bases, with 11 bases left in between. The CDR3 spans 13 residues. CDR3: CASSLRTVGEQYF. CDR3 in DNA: TGTGCCAGCAGCTTAAGGACAGTCGGCGAGCAGTACTTC. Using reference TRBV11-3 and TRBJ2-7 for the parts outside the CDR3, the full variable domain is EAGVVQSPRYKIIEKKQPVAFWCNPISGHNTLYWYLQNLGQGPELLIRYENEEAVDDSQLPKDRFSAERLKGVDSTLKIQPAELGDSAVYLCASSLRTVGEQYFGPGTRLTVT.

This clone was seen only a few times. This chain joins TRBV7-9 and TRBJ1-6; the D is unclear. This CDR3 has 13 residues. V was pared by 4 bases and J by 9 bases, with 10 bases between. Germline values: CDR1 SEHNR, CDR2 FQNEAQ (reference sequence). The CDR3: CASSSREFSPLHF. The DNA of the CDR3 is TGTGCCAGCAGCTCCCGGGAGTTTTCACCCCTCCACTTT.

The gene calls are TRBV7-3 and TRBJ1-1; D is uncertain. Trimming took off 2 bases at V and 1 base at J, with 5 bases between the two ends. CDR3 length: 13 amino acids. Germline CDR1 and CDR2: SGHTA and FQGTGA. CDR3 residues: CASSLGSNTEAFF. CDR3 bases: TGTGCCAGCAGCTTAGGTTCGAACACTGAAGCTTTCTTT.

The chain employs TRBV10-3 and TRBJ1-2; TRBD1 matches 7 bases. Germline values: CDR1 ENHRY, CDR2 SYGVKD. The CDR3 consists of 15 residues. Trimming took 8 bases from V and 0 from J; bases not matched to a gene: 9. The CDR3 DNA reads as TGTGCCATCTCTACAGGGGTTGCATCTAACTATGGCTACACCTTC. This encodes CAISTGVASNYGYTF.

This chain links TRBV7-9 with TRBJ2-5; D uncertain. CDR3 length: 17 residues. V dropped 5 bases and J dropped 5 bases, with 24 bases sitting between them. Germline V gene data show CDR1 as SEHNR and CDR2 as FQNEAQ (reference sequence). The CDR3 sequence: CASSSSDTSRLQETQYF. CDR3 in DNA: TGTGCCAGCAGCAGCAGCGATACGTCCCGGCTTCAGGAGACCCAGTACTTC.

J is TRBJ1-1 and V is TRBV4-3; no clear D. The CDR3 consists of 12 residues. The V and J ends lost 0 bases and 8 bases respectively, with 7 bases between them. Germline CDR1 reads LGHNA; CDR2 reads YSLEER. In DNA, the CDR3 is TGCGCCAGCAGCCAAGATTATGGGGAAGCTTTCTTT. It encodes CASSQDYGEAFF.

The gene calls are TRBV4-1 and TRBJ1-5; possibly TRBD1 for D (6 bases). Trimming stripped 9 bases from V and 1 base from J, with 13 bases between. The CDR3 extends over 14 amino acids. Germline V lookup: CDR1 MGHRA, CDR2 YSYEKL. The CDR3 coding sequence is TGCGCCAGTCGGGGGCCAGGAAGCAATCAGCCCCAGCATTTT. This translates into CASRGPGSNQPQHF.

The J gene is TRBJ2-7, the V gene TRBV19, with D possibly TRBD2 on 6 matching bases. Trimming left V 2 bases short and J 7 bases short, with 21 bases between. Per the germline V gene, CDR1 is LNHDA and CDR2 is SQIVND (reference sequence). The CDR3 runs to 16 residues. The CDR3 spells CASSILWGRRSGEQYF. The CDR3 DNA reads TGTGCCAGTAGTATACTCTGGGGACGTCGGAGCGGGGAGCAGTACTTC. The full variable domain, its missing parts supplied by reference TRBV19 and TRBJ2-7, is DGGITQSPKYLFRKEGQNVTLSCEQNLNHDAMYWYRQDPGQGLRLIYYSQIVNDFQKGDIAEGYSVSREKKESFPLTVTSAQKNPTAFYLCASSILWGRRSGEQYFGPGTRLTVT.

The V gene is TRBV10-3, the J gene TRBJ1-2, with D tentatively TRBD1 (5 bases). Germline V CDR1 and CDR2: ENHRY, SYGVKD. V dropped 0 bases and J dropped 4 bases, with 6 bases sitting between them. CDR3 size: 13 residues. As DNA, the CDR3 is TGTGCCATCAGTGAGTCGACAGCCTATGGCTACACCTTC. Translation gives CAISESTAYGYTF.

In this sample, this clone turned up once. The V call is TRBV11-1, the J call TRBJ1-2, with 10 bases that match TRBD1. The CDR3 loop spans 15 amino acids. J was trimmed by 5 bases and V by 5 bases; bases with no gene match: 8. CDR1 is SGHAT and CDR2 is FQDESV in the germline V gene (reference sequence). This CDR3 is CASSPGQGLRYGYTF. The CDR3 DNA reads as TGTGCCAGCAGCCCGGGACAGGGGTTGCGTTATGGCTACACCTTC.

The CDR3 is CASSLVGDPKSEQYF. The CDR3 DNA reads TGTGCCAGCAGCTTAGTGGGGGACCCGAAGAGTGAGCAGTACTTC. The J gene is TRBJ2-7, the V gene TRBV7-9, with D perhaps given as TRBD1 or TRBD2 (5 bases each). V shed 1 base and J shed 7 bases, with 17 bases lying between them. In germline, CDR1 is SEHNR, CDR2 FQNEAQ (reference sequence). The CDR3 length is 15 residues.

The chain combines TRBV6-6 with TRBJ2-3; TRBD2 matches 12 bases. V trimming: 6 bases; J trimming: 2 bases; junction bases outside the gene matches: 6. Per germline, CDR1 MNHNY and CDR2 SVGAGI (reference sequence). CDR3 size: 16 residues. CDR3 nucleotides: TGTGCCAGCAGCCCCGGACTAGCGGGGCTCACAGATACGCAGTATTTT. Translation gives CASSPGLAGLTDTQYF.

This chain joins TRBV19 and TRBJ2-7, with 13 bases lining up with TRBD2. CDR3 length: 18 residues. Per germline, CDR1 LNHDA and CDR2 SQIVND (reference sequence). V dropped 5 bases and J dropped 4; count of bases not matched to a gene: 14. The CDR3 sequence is CASSVQLAGGLSAYEQYF. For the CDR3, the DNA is TGTGCCAGTAGTGTTCAACTAGCGGGGGGGCTTTCCGCGTACGAGCAGTACTTC.

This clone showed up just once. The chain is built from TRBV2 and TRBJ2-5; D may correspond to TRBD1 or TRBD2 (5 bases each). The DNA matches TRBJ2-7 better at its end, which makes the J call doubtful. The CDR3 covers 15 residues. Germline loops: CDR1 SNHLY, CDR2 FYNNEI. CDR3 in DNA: TGTGCCAGCATCCCCGGGACCGGAAGCTCCTACGAGCAGTACTTC. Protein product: CASIPGTGSSYEQYF.

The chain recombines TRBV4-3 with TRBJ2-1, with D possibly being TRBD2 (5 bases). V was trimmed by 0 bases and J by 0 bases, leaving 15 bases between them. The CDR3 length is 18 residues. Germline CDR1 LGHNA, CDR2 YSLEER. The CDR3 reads CASSQDRLASSSYNEQFF. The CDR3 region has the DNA TGCGCCAGCAGCCAAGATCGATTAGCGTCGAGCTCCTACAATGAGCAGTTCTTC.

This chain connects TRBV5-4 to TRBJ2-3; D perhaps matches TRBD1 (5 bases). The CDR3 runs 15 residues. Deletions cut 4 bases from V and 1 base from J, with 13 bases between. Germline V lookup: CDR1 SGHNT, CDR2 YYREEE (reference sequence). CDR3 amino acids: CASSQGRQGTDTQYF. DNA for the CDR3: TGTGCCAGCAGCCAGGGCCGGCAAGGCACAGATACGCAGTATTTT. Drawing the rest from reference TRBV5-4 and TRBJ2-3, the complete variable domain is ETGVTQSPTHLIKTRGQQVTLRCSSQSGHNTVSWYQQALGQGPQFIFQYYREEENGRGNFPPRFSGLQFPNYSSELNVNALELDDSALYLCASSQGRQGTDTQYFGPGTRLTVL.

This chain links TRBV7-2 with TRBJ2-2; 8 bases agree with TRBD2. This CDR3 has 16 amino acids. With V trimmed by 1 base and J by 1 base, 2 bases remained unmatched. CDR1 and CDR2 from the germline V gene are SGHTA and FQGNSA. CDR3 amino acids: CASSLDSGVNTGELFF. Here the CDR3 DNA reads TGTGCCAGCAGCTTAGATAGCGGGGTGAACACCGGGGAGCTGTTTTTT.

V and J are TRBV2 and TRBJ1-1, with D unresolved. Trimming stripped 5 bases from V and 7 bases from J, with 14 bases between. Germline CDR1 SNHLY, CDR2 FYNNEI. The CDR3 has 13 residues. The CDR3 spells CASSYHLPGEAFF. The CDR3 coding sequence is TGTGCCAGCAGTTACCATCTGCCTGGTGAAGCTTTCTTT.

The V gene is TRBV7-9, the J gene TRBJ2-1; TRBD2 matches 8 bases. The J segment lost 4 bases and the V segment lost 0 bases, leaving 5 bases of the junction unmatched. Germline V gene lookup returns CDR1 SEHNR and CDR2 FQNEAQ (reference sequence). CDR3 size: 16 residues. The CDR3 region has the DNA TGTGCCAGCAGCTTAGCGCGGGGACTAGGGTACAATGAGCAGTTCTTC. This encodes CASSLARGLGYNEQFF. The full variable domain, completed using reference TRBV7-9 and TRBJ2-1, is DTGVSQNPRHKITKRGQNVTFRCDPISEHNRLYWYRQTLGQGPEFLTYFQNEAQLEKSRLLSDRFSAERPKGSFSTLEIQRTEQGDSAMYLCASSLARGLGYNEQFFGPGTRLTVL.

The CDR3 is CASSLFENTEAFF. The CDR3 DNA follows: TGTGCCAGCAGCTTATTTGAGAACACTGAAGCTTTCTTT. The V and J genes are TRBV7-9 and TRBJ1-1; D is unresolved. Germline CDR1 is SEHNR and CDR2 is FQNEAQ (reference sequence). Trimming left V 2 bases short and J 1 base short, with 5 bases between. The CDR3 runs 13 residues. Variable domain in full (rest from reference TRBV7-9 and TRBJ1-1): DTGVSQNPRHKITKRGQNVTFRCDPISEHNRLYWYRQTLGQGPEFLTYFQNEAQLEKSRLLSDRFSAERPKGSFSTLEIQRTEQGDSAMYLCASSLFENTEAFFGQGTRLTVV.

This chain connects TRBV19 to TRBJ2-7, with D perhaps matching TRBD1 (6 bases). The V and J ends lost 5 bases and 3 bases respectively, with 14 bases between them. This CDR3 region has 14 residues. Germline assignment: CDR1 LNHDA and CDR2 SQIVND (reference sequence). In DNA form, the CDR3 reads TGTGCCAGTAGTCCCCGGACAGAAAACTACGAGCAGTACTTC. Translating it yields CASSPRTENYEQYF.

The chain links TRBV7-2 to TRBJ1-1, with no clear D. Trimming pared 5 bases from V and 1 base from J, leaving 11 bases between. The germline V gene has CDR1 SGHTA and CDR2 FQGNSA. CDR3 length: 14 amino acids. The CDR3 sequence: CASSRDGRNTEAFF. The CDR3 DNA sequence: TGTGCCAGCAGCCGCGACGGGCGGAACACTGAAGCTTTCTTT.

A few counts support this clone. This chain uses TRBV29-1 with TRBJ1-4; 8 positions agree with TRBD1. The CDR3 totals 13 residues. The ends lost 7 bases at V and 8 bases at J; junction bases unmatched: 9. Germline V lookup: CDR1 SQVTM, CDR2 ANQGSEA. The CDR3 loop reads CSADSGTGEKLFF. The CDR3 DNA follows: TGCAGCGCGGACTCCGGGACAGGCGAAAAACTGTTTTTT.